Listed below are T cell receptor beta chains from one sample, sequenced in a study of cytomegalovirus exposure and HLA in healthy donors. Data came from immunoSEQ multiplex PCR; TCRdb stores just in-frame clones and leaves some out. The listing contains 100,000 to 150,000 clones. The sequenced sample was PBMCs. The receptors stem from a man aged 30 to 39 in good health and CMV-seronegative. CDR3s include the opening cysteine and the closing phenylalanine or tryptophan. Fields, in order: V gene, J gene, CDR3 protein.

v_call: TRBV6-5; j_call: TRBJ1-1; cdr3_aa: CASSPVPDTEAFF
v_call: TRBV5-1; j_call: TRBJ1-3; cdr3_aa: CASSLQVGNTIYF
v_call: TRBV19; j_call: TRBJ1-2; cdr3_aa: CASSSWSGAGGYTF
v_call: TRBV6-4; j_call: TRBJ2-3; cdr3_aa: CASSDGAESGQYF
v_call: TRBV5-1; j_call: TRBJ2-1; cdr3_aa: CASSRLAGRDEQFF
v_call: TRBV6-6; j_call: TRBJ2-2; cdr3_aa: CASSAGGELFF
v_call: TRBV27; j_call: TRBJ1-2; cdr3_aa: CASSLLGSYGYTF
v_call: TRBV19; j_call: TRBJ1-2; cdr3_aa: CASSIMAGDRGYTF
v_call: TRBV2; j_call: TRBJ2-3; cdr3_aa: CASTPLGRDYTDTQYF
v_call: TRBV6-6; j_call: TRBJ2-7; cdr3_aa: CASSPGLDGEQYF
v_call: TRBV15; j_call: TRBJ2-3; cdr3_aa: CATRKPGLADTDTQYF
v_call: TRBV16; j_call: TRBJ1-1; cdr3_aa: CASSPGQVTNTEAFF
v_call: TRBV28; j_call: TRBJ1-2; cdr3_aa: CASSQNYGYTF
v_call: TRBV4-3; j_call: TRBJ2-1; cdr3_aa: CASSQDHFGSNEQFF
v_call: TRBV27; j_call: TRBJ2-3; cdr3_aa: CASSWGTDSSTDTQYF
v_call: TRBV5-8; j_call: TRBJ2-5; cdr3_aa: CATLERETQYF
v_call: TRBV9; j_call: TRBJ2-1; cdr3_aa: CASTRGTSHNEQFF
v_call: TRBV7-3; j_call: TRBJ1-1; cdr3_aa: CASSEQGNTEAFF
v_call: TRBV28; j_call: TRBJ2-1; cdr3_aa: CASSTPDVTGPFNEQFF
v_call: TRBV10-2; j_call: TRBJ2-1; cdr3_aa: CASSETGLAGSYNEQFF
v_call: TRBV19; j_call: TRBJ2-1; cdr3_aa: CATTDRASYNEQFF
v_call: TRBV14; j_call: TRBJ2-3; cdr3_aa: CASSRQGVPDTQYF
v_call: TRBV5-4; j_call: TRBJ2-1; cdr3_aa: CASSLVRTSGSYNEQFF
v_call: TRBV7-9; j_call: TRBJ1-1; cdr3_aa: CASSPAARGAEAFF
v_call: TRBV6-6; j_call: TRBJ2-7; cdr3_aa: CASSSTGQGSYEQYF
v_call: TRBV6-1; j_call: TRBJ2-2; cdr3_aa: CASSERIASAGELFF
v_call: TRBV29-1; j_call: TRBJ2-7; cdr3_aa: CSVEDQEGTEYEQYF
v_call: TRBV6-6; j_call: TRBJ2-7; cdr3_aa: CASSHPGQGLHEQYF
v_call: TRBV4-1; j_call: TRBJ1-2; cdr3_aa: CASSIREDYGYTF
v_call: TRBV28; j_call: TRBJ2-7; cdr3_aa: CASRRQDHSYEQYF
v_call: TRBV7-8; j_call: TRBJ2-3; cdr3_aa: CASSRSGRSLFSTDTQYF
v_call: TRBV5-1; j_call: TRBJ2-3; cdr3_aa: CASRTSGSYTDTQYF
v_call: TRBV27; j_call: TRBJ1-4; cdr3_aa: CASSLDRGEEKLFF
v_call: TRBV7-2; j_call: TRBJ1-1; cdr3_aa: CASSLRGGAYTEAFF
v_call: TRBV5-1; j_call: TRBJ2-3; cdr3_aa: CASSLVLAGGPTDTQYF
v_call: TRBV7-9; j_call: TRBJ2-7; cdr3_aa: CASSQTGERSYEQYF
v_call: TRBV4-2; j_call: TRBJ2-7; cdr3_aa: CASSQSPGTQLNEQYF
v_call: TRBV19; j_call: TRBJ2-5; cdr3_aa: CASSTPPSVRRRETQYF
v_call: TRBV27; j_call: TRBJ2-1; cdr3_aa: CASERAGGGVNEQFF
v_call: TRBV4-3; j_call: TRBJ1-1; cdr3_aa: CASSQDRLEGEAFF
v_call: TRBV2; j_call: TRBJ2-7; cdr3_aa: CASSAPLIAGGYEQYF
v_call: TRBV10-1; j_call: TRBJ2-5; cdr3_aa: CASSESMGKREGPETQYF
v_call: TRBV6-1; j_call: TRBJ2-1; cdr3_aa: CASSEGSAGLAGNEQFF
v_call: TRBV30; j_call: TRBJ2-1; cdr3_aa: CAFASGAYNEQFF
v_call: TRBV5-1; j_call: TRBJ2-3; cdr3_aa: CASSLGQGAKDTQYF
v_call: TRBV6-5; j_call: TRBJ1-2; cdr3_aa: CASGQGKDYTF
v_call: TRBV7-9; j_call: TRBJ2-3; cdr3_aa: CASSWKRRADTQYF
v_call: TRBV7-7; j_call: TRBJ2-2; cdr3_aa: CASSLESQGAGGELFF
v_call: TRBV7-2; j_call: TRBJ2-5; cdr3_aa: CASSFQRGYQETQYF
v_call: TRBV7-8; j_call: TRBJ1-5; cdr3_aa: CASAARGLMAPQHF
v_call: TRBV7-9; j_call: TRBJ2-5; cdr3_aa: CASSKTSGGQETQYF
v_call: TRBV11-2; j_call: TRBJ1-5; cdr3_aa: CASSLTDYQPQHF
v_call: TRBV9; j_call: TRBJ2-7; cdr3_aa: CASSVGQGVYEQYF
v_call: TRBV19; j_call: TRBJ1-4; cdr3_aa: CASSILTGGLSDEKLFF
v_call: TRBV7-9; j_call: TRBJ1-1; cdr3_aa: CASSLEAGNTEAFF
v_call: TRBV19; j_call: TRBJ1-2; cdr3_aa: CASSRRGDRVVGYTF
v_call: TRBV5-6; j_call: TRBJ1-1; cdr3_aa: CASSLYTEAFF